This T cell receptor (beta chain) was recovered during a study of identical twins. Overall study results and limits: Excess twin sharing in beta out-of-frame sequences was weaker. Insertions were reduced in abundant cord blood beta clonotypes but not in memory repertoires.

Template switching added a universal primer site, and cDNA bore unique molecular identifiers. In TCRdb, the 5' RACE reads were re-called with MiXCR into one record per CDR3 protein. The data contain 450,000 to 650,000 distinct CDR3 sequences, 12% to 15% of them singletons. Germline V gene data show CDR1 as KGHDR and CDR2 as SFDVKD. This CDR3 is 20 amino acids long. The J segment lost 0 bases and the V segment lost 4 bases, leaving 11 bases of the junction unmatched. As concerns this clonotype: What it binds is unknown.

In addition, the sample was reused for a study of yellow fever vaccine responses in identical twins.

The chain couples TRBV24-1 to TRBJ2-2, with 12 bases aligning to TRBD1. The receptor comes from a woman aged 18-35 years in good health. Sequenced: CD4+ T cells sorted from blood. The CDR3: CATSDQPRDRGLTNTGELFF. The CDR3 DNA follows: TGTGCCACCAGTGACCAACCCCGGGACAGGGGGCTTACGAACACCGGGGAGCTGTTTTTT.